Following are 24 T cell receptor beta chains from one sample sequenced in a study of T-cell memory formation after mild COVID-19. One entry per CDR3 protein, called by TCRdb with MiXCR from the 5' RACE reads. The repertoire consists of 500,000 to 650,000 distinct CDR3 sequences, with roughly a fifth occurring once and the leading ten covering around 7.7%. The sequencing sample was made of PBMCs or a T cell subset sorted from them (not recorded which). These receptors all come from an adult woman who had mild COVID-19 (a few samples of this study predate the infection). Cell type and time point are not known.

The CDR3 spells CSVETYEQYF. CDR3 nucleotides: TGCAGTGTCGAGACCTACGAGCAGTACTTC. The chain has TRBV20-1 and TRBJ2-7; D ambiguous. Trimming cost V 7 bases and J 2 bases, with 6 bases left between them. CDR1 and CDR2 (germline): DFQATT, SNEGSKA (reference sequence). CDR3 size: 10 residues.

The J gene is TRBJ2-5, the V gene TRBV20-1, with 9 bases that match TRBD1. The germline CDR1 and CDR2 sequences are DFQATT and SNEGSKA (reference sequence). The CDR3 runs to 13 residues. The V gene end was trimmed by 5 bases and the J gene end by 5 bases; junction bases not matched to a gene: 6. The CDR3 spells CSACGTGRETQYF. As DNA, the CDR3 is TGCAGTGCTTGCGGGACAGGGAGGGAGACCCAGTACTTC.

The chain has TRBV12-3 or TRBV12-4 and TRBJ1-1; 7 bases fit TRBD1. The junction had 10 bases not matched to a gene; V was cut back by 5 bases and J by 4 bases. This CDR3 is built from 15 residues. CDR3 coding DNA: TGTGCCAGCAGTCTCGACAGGGCCCAATTCACTGAAGCTTTCTTT. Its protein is CASSLDRAQFTEAFF.

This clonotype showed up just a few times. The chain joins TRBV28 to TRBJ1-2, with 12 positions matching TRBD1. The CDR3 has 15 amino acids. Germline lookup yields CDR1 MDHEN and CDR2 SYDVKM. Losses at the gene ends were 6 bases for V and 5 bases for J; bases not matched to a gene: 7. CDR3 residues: CASSRPGQGAYGYTF. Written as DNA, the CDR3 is TGTGCCAGCAGCAGACCGGGACAGGGGGCATATGGCTACACCTTC.

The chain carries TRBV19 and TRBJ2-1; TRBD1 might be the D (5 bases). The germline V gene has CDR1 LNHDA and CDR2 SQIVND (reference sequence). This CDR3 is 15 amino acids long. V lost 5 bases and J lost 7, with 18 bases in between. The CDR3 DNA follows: TGTGCCAGTAGTTTCGGAGTACCAAAGGGGAATGAGCAGTTCTTC. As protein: CASSFGVPKGNEQFF.

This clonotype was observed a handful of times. Here the CDR3 reads CASSRRRSTDTQYF. Written as DNA, the CDR3 is TGTGCCAGCAGCCGGCGGCGGAGCACAGATACGCAGTATTTT. V gene TRBV7-2 combines with J gene TRBJ2-3; no clear D. The V end lost 5 bases, the J end lost 0 bases, and 9 bases lay between the germline ends. Looked up from germline, CDR1 is SGHTA and CDR2 is FQGNSA. The length of the CDR3 is 14 residues.

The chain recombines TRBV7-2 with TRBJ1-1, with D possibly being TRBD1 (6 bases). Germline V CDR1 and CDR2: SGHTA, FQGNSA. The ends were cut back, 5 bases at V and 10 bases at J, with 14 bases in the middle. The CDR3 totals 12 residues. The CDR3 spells CASSEGGRGAFF. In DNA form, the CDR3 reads TGTGCCAGCAGCGAGGGGGGGAGAGGAGCTTTCTTT.

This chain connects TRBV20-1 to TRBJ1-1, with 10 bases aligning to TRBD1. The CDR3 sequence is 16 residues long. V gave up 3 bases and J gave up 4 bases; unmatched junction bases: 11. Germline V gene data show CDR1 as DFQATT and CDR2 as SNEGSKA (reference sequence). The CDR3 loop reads CSASSGTGELSTEAFF. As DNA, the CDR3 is TGCAGTGCTAGTTCGGGGACAGGGGAACTGAGCACTGAAGCTTTCTTT.

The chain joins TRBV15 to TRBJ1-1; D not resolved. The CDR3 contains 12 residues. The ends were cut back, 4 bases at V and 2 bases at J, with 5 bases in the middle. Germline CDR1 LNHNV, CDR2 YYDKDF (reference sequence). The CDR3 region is CATSKVNTEAFF. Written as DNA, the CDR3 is TGTGCCACCAGCAAAGTAAACACTGAAGCTTTCTTT.

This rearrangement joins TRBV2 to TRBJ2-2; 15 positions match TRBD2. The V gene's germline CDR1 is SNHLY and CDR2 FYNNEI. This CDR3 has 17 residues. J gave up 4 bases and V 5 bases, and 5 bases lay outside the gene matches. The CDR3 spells CASSRTSGGAGTGELFF. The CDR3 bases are TGTGCCAGCAGTCGGACTAGCGGGGGGGCCGGCACCGGGGAGCTGTTTTTT.

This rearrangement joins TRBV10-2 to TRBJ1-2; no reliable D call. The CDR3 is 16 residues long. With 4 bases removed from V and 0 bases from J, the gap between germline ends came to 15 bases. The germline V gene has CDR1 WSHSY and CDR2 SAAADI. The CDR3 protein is CASSGAGGKTNYGYTF. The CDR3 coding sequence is TGCGCCAGCAGTGGGGCGGGCGGGAAGACTAACTATGGCTACACCTTC.

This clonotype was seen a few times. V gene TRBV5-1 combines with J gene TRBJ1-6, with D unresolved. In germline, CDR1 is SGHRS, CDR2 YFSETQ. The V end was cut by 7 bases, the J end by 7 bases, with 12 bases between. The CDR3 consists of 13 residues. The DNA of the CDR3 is TGCGCCAGCTACCCCTTGGAGAATTCACCCCTCCACTTT. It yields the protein CASYPLENSPLHF. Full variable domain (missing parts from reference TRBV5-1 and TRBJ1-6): KAGVTQTPRYLIKTRGQQVTLSCSPISGHRSVSWYQQTPGQGLQFLFEYFSETQRNKGNFPGRFSGRQFSNSRSEMNVSTLELGDSALYLCASYPLENSPLHFGNGTRLTVT.

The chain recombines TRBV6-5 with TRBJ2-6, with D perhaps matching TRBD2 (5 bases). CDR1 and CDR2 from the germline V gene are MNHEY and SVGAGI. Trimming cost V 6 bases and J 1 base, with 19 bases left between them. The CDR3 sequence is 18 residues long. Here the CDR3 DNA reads TGTGCCAGCAGAGGACCGGGTCCCCCGGGGTCTGGGGCCAACGTCCTGACTTTC. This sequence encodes CASRGPGPPGSGANVLTF.

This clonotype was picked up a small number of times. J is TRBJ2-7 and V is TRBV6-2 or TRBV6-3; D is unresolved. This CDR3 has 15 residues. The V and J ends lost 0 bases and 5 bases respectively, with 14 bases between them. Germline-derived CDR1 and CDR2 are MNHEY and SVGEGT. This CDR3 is CASSYSGAARDEQYF. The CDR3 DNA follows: TGTGCCAGCAGTTACTCGGGCGCCGCTCGGGACGAGCAGTACTTC.

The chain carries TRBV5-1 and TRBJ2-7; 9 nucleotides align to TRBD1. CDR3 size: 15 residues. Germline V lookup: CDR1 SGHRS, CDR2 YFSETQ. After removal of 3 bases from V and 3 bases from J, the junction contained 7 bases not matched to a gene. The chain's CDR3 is CASSWDREKIYEQYF. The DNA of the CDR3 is TGCGCCAGCAGCTGGGACAGGGAGAAGATCTACGAGCAGTACTTC.

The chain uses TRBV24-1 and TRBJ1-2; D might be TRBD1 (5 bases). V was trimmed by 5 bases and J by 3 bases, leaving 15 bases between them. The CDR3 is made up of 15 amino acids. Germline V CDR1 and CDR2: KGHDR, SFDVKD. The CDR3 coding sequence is TGTGCCACCAGTGGTTCAGGGACCGCAGACTATGGCTACACCTTC. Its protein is CATSGSGTADYGYTF.

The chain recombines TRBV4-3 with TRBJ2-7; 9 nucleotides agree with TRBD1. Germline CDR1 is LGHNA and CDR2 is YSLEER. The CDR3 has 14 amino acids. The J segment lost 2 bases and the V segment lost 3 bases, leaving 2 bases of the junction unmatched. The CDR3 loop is CASSQDRGTYEQYF. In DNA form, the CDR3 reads TGCGCCAGCAGCCAGGACAGGGGAACCTACGAGCAGTACTTC.

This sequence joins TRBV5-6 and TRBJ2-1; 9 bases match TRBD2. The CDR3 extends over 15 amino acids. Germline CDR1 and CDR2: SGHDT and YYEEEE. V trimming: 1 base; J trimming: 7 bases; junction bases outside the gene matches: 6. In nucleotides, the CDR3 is TGTGCCAGCAGCTTGTGGCTAGCGGGAAAGAATGAGCAGTTCTTC. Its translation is CASSLWLAGKNEQFF.

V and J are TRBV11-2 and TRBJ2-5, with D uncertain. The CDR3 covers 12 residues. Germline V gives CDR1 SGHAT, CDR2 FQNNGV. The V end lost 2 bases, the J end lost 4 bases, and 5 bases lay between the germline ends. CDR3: CASSLNTETQYF. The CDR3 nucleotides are TGTGCCAGCAGCTTAAATACAGAGACCCAGTACTTC. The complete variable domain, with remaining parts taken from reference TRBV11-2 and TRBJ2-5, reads EAGVAQSPRYKIIEKRQSVAFWCNPISGHATLYWYQQILGQGPKLLIQFQNNGVVDDSQLPKDRFSAERLKGVDSTLKIQPAKLEDSAVYLCASSLNTETQYFGPGTRLLVL.

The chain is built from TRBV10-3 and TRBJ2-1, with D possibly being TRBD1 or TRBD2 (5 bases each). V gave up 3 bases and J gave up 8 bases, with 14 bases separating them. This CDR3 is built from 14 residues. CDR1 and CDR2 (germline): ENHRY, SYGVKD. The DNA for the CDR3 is TGTGCCATCAGTGAAGGGTATGAGGGGTATGAGCAGTTCTTC. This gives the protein CAISEGYEGYEQFF.

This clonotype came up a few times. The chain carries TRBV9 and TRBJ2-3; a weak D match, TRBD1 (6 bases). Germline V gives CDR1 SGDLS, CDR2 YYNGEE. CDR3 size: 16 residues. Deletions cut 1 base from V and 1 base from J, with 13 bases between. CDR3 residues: CASSVIQGGGTDTQYF. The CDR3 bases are TGTGCCAGCAGCGTAATCCAAGGGGGAGGCACAGATACGCAGTATTTT.

CDR3 in DNA: TGTGCCAGTACTCCCCCGACTCGCTATGGCTACACCTTC. Protein product: CASTPPTRYGYTF. The chain joins TRBV19 to TRBJ1-2, with D unclear. Germline V gene lookup returns CDR1 LNHDA and CDR2 SQIVND (reference sequence). Trimming removed 7 bases at V and 4 bases at J, with 13 bases between. This CDR3 region has 13 residues.

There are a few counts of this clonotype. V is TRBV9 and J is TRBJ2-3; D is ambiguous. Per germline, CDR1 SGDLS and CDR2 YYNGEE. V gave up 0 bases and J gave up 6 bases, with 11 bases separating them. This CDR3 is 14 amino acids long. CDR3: CASSVAPVTDTQYF. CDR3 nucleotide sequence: TGTGCCAGCAGCGTAGCTCCTGTCACGGATACGCAGTATTTT.

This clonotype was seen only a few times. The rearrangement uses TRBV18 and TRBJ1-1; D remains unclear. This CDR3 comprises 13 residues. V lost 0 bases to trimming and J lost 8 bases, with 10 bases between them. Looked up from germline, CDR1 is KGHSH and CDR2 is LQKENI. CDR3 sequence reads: CASSPPDPTEAFF. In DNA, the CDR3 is TGTGCCAGCTCACCACCAGACCCCACAGAAGCTTTCTTT.